A single sample gave rise to the 27 T cell receptor beta chains below, sequenced in a study of blood T cells in healthy people across ages. PCR was performed a second time for about 6 to 11 cycles using a sample-barcoded 5' primer and a J-beta primer mix. TCRdb ran MiXCR on the 5' RACE reads and lists one entry per CDR3 protein. The table includes roughly 1.4 million distinct CDR3 sequences, roughly 64% detected once. Sequenced sample: blood. The receptor set was obtained from a man aged 18 to 29 in good health.

As regards this clonotype: One end of the junction is discordant with germline, which a read error may explain. V usage is TRBV4-1 and J usage is TRBJ2-3; a possible D gene is TRBD2 (5 bases). CDR1 is MGHRA and CDR2 is YSYEKL in the germline V gene. The CDR3 loop spans 13 amino acids. The CDR3 sequence: CAGSHLPGDTQYF. For the CDR3, the DNA is TGCGCCGGCAGCCACCTCCCGGGGGATACGCAGTATTTT.

This clonotype was detected only a few times. The chain recombines TRBV10-3 with TRBJ2-3; TRBD1 matches at 7 bases. Germline values: CDR1 ENHRY, CDR2 SYGVKD. This CDR3 spans 15 amino acids. V lost 0 bases to trimming and J lost 4 bases; unmatched junction nucleotides: 4. The CDR3 loop is CAISESAGGPDTQYF. In DNA, the CDR3 is TGTGCCATCAGTGAGTCGGCAGGGGGACCAGATACGCAGTATTTT.

The CDR3: CASSLNWDRGLSNQPQHF. As DNA, the CDR3 is TGTGCCAGCAGCTTAAACTGGGACAGGGGGCTAAGCAATCAGCCCCAGCATTTT. The V gene is TRBV7-8, the J gene TRBJ1-5; TRBD1 matches at 12 bases. CDR1 is SGHVS and CDR2 is FQNEAQ in the germline V gene. This CDR3 comprises 18 residues. After removal of 2 bases from V and 1 base from J, the junction contained 6 bases not matched to a gene.

This chain joins TRBV28 and TRBJ1-6; D gene ambiguous. CDR1 is MDHEN and CDR2 is SYDVKM in the germline V gene. Trimming removed 4 bases from V and 1 base from J, with 11 bases in between. There are 16 residues in the CDR3. The chain's CDR3 is CASSSPEGSYNSPLHF. The CDR3 DNA reads TGTGCCAGCAGTTCCCCCGAGGGATCCTATAATTCACCCCTCCACTTT.

This clonotype was counted only a few times. The chain carries TRBV6-6 and TRBJ1-4, with a possible D match to TRBD1 (5 bases). Trimming cost V 6 bases and J 6 bases, with 14 bases left between them. Per the germline V gene, CDR1 is MNHNY and CDR2 is SVGAGI (reference sequence). The CDR3 runs 14 residues. CDR3 in amino acids: CASSPSGGYEKLFF. CDR3 sequence (DNA): TGTGCCAGCAGCCCATCCGGGGGTTATGAAAAACTGTTTTTT.

The rearrangement links TRBV6-5 to TRBJ2-7, with 8 bases aligning to TRBD1. Germline CDR1 MNHEY, CDR2 SVGAGI. Losses at the gene ends were 5 bases for V and 2 bases for J; bases not matched to a gene: 5. The CDR3 length is 14 residues. CDR3 DNA sequence: TGTGCCAGCAGTAACCGGGACAGGACCTACGAGCAGTACTTC. Encoded protein: CASSNRDRTYEQYF.

This clonotype has just a few counts. The DNA of the CDR3 is TGTGCCATCAACCCGGGTCGATCCTACGAGCAGTACTTC. Translation: CAINPGRSYEQYF. The chain joins TRBV10-3 to TRBJ2-7; D is unclear. The germline V gene has CDR1 ENHRY and CDR2 SYGVKD. V was shortened by 7 bases and J by 1 base, with 11 bases between the two germline ends. This CDR3 has 13 residues.

The V gene is TRBV15, the J gene TRBJ1-1, with 7 bases fitting TRBD1. From germline, CDR1 is LNHNV and CDR2 YYDKDF (reference sequence). V was clipped by 2 bases and J by 1 base; unmatched bases: 10. This CDR3 is built from 17 residues. The CDR3 nucleotides are TGTGCCACCAGCAGATCCGGGACAGCCCTGGGGAACACTGAAGCTTTCTTT. Translation: CATSRSGTALGNTEAFF.

As concerns this clonotype: Just one base apart from a much larger clone, this may be a read error. This chain connects TRBV7-9 to TRBJ2-5, with D perhaps assigned TRBD1 or TRBD2 (5 bases each). The CDR3 consists of 15 residues. The V gene lost 1 base and the J gene lost 11 bases, with 20 bases spanning the gap. Germline V lookup: CDR1 SEHNR, CDR2 FQNEAQ (reference sequence). The CDR3 spells CASSLGGFQRDEQYF. The CDR3, as DNA: TGTGCCAGCAGCTTAGGGGGGTTCCAGAGGGATGAGCAGTACTTC.

This clonotype was detected once. The rearrangement links TRBV20-1 to TRBJ1-2; the D gene is possibly TRBD1 (6 bases). CDR1 is DFQATT and CDR2 is SNEGSKA in the germline V gene (reference sequence). The CDR3 covers 12 residues. V lost 3 bases and J lost 13, with 18 bases in between. The CDR3 sequence: CSASEGQGWFTF. In DNA form, the CDR3 reads TGCAGTGCTAGCGAGGGACAAGGGTGGTTCACCTTC.

Only a few counts were recorded for this clonotype. The chain joins TRBV4-2 to TRBJ1-4, with D unclear. The CDR3 spans 15 residues. Per the germline V gene, CDR1 is LGHNA and CDR2 is YNFKEQ. V lost 0 bases and J 4 bases, leaving 9 bases between the germline ends. DNA of the CDR3: TGTGCCAGCAGCCAAGATCCCAGGAATAATGAAAAACTGTTTTTT. Translating gives CASSQDPRNNEKLFF.

This CDR3 reads CAISELLGTGDTDTQYF. DNA of the CDR3: TGTGCCATCAGTGAGCTCTTGGGGACAGGGGATACAGATACGCAGTATTTT. The chain is built from TRBV10-3 and TRBJ2-3; 10 nucleotides match TRBD1. Germline-derived CDR1 and CDR2 are ENHRY and SYGVKD. CDR3 length: 17 residues. V was pared by 2 bases and J by 3 bases, with 8 bases of the junction left unmatched.

This clonotype was recorded a few times. The rearrangement joins TRBV6-1 to TRBJ2-5, with D tentatively TRBD1 (6 bases). The CDR3 covers 12 residues. Germline CDR1 and CDR2: MNHNS and SASEGT. V was trimmed by 8 bases and J by 5 bases, leaving 12 bases between them. Written as DNA, the CDR3 is TGTGCCAGCCAGAGGGGGATGGAGACCCAGTACTTC. Its translation: CASQRGMETQYF.

The V gene is TRBV24-1, the J gene TRBJ2-7; D is uncertain. Trimming cost V 8 bases and J 3 bases, with 13 bases left between them. This CDR3 has 13 residues. Germline loops: CDR1 KGHDR, CDR2 SFDVKD. The CDR3 spells CATNCGHNYEQYF. In DNA, the CDR3 is TGTGCCACCAACTGTGGGCATAACTACGAGCAGTACTTC.

The CDR3 is CASSRKADEQYF. The CDR3 DNA follows: TGTGCCAGCAGCCGGAAAGCCGACGAGCAGTACTTC. The chain has TRBV12-3 or TRBV12-4 and TRBJ2-7; D is undetermined. Trimming cost V 6 bases and J 5 bases, with 11 bases left between them. The CDR3 has 12 residues.

The genes are TRBV9 and TRBJ2-4, with a possible D match to TRBD1 (7 bases). With the DNA end fitting TRBJ2-7 better, the J assignment may be wrong. Germline V gives CDR1 SGDLS, CDR2 YYNGEE. CDR3 size: 15 residues. The CDR3 DNA is TGTGCCAGCAGCAGCCGGACAGGCGGGAACTACGAGCAGTACTTC. It translates to CASSSRTGGNYEQYF.

The count of this clonotype is one. V gene TRBV4-1 combines with J gene TRBJ1-2, with TRBD1 as a possible D gene (5 bases). The germline V gene encodes CDR1 MGHRA and CDR2 YSYEKL. The CDR3 is 14 amino acids. The V and J ends lost 4 bases and 4 bases respectively, with 13 bases between them. CDR3: CASSRNKDSYGYTF. CDR3 nucleotide sequence: TGCGCCAGCAGCCGAAACAAAGACAGCTATGGCTACACCTTC.

The V call is TRBV29-1, the J call TRBJ2-5, with 7 bases lining up with TRBD1. The CDR3 is 15 amino acids. Trimming cost V 0 bases and J 5 bases; bases outside gene matches: 9. CDR1 is SQVTM and CDR2 is ANQGSEA in the germline V gene. The CDR3 loop is CSVEDRPGGYETQYF. In nucleotides, the CDR3 is TGCAGCGTTGAAGATCGTCCAGGGGGATATGAGACCCAGTACTTC.

The rearrangement joins TRBV6-2 or TRBV6-3 to TRBJ1-4, with D maybe TRBD1 (6 bases). Germline loops: CDR1 MNHEY, CDR2 SVGEGT. Trimming took off 4 bases at V and 0 bases at J, with 9 bases between the two ends. This CDR3 contains 15 residues. In nucleotides, the CDR3 is TGTGCCAGCAGTTGGACAGCCCCAACTAATGAAAAACTGTTTTTT. Residues: CASSWTAPTNEKLFF.

The chain combines TRBV6-5 with TRBJ1-1; D is unclear. Germline V lookup: CDR1 MNHEY, CDR2 SVGAGI. The CDR3 spans 12 residues. Between the trimmed V and J ends, which lost 6 bases and 7 bases, there was a span of 12 bases. The CDR3 coding sequence is TGTGCCAGCAGACACGTCGGCGGTGAAGCTTTCTTT. Protein sequence: CASRHVGGEAFF.

The J gene is TRBJ2-1, the V gene TRBV20-1, with 7 positions matching TRBD2. J was trimmed by 11 bases and V by 1 base; bases with no gene match: 11. CDR1 and CDR2 (germline): DFQATT, SNEGSKA (reference sequence). The CDR3 extends over 14 amino acids. The CDR3 coding sequence is TGCAGTGCTAGAGGATTGGGGGAGGGTCAAAAGCAGTTCTTC. Translated: CSARGLGEGQKQFF.

J is TRBJ2-7 and V is TRBV29-1, with D possibly matching TRBD1 (6 bases). With the DNA end fitting TRBJ2-5 better, the J assignment may be wrong. This CDR3 spans 13 amino acids. Germline-derived CDR1 and CDR2 are SQVTM and ANQGSEA. The CDR3 coding sequence is TGCAGCCTCGAACAGGGTCTCCAAGAGACCCAGTACTTC. Residues: CSLEQGLQETQYF.

In its sample, this clonotype was seen a few times. The chain has TRBV4-2 and TRBJ2-1, with TRBD2 matching 10 bases. This CDR3 has 18 amino acids. Per the germline V gene, CDR1 is LGHNA and CDR2 is YNFKEQ. Trimming removed 1 base from V and 7 bases from J; junction bases left unmatched: 13. CDR3 amino acids: CASSQGRLAGAEGNEQFF. For the CDR3, the DNA is TGTGCCAGCAGCCAAGGTAGACTAGCGGGTGCCGAAGGGAATGAGCAGTTCTTC.

V and J are TRBV18 and TRBJ2-5; D may correspond to TRBD1 or TRBD2 (5 bases each). CDR3 size: 15 residues. Trimming shortened V by 3 bases and J by 5 bases, and 16 bases separated the two germline ends. Germline V CDR1 and CDR2: KGHSH, LQKENI. In DNA, the CDR3 is TGTGCCAGCTCACCCGGGACCCAAGGTGTGGAGACCCAGTACTTC. Protein: CASSPGTQGVETQYF. The variable domain in full, with the rest retrieved from reference TRBV18 and TRBJ2-5, is NAGVMQNPRHLVRRRGQEARLRCSPMKGHSHVYWYRQLPEEGLKFMVYLQKENIIDESGMPKERFSAEFPKEGPSILRIQQVVRGDSAAYFCASSPGTQGVETQYFGPGTRLLVL.

The chain joins TRBV28 to TRBJ2-1; a possible D gene is TRBD1 (5 bases). Germline V gene data show CDR1 as MDHEN and CDR2 as SYDVKM. The CDR3 runs 13 residues. Trimming cost V 7 bases and J 5 bases, with 12 bases left between them. The CDR3 bases are TGTGCCAGCACAACTGACAGACACAATGAGCAGTTCTTC. Its protein is CASTTDRHNEQFF. Full variable domain (rest looked up from reference TRBV28 and TRBJ2-1): DVKVTQSSRYLVKRTGEKVFLECVQDMDHENMFWYRQDPGLGLRLIYFSYDVKMKEKGDIPEGYSVSREKKERFSLILESASTNQTSMYLCASTTDRHNEQFFGPGTRLTVL.

This clonotype came up once. This chain uses TRBV29-1 with TRBJ1-1; D possibly corresponds to TRBD1 (6 bases). Looked up from germline, CDR1 is SQVTM and CDR2 is ANQGSEA. The CDR3 loop spans 13 amino acids. Trimming removed 7 bases at V and 0 bases at J, with 12 bases between. CDR3 protein: CSAAGEMNTEAFF. DNA for the CDR3: TGCAGCGCGGCAGGGGAAATGAACACTGAAGCTTTCTTT. The variable domain in full, with the rest retrieved from reference TRBV29-1 and TRBJ1-1, is SAVISQKPSRDICQRGTSLTIQCQVDSQVTMMFWYRQQPGQSLTLIATANQGSEATYESGFVIDKFPISRPNLTFSTLTVSNMSPEDSSIYLCSAAGEMNTEAFFGQGTRLTVV.

The chain employs TRBV6-2 or TRBV6-3 and TRBJ1-5, with 7 bases lining up with TRBD1. This CDR3 has 15 amino acids. J gave up 7 bases and V 4 bases, and 10 bases lay outside the gene matches. Germline CDR1 MNHEY, CDR2 SVGEGT. CDR3 sequence (DNA): TGTGCCAGCAGTTGGCATGACAGGGAGGGCCAGCCCCAGCATTTT. Its protein is CASSWHDREGQPQHF.